This T cell receptor (beta chain) was recovered during a study of CD8+CD57+ T cells in acquired aplastic anemia. Genomic DNA acted as the template from which TCR beta VDJ combination and CDR3 sequence profiling were carried out. TCRdb re-analysed the reads in MiXCR, keeping a single row per CDR3 protein. The sample has 150,000 to 200,000 distinct CDR3 sequences; around 60% are singletons. For this clonotype: Its antigen remains unknown.

CDR1 is MNHEY, CDR2 SVGAGI, per germline. The V gene lost 0 bases and the J gene lost 5 bases, with 7 bases spanning the gap. This CDR3 comprises 14 residues. General study points: Over 25 CD8+ CDR3 sequences occurred in both the patients and the controls.

The sample consisted of sorted CD4+, CD8+, or CD8+CD57+ T cells (not recorded which) from PBMCs. This chain connects TRBV6-5 to TRBJ2-2; no clear D. This clonotype was obtained from a human donor in good health. CDR3 loop: CASSYSAGTGELFF. In DNA, the CDR3 is TGTGCCAGCAGTTACTCCGCCGGGACCGGGGAGCTGTTTTTT.